Shown below are 5 T cell receptor beta chains from a single sample sequenced in a study of T-cell reconstitution after alpha-beta-depleted transplantation in children (dated by TCRdb to between 2015 and 2016). Read against the paper, the sample's treatment or condition label means: allogeneic hematopoietic cell transplantation with graft depleted of TCRalphabeta T cells and CD19 B cells. The library was produced with PCR. Data came from an Illumina HiSeq 2500. TCR libraries were prepared with molecular barcoding, using unique molecular identifiers to normalize TCRbeta repertoire quantification. In-frame beta chains were kept once TCRdb had trimmed the public reads at Q25 with fastp and called clones with MiXCR. Rows matching on CDR3 protein sequence are summarized as one entry with the most common DNA and genes. Here the sample has hundreds of thousands of distinct CDR3 sequences; 15% to 20% occur a single time. Roughly 5% of the sample rests with the top ten.

The source material was PBMCs, mostly from graft donor cells, sampled 360 days after TCRalphabeta/CD19-depleted stem cell transplant. The receptors here all came from a male patient younger than 18 who had a stem cell transplant for acute lymphoblastic leukemia, so the T cells may come from the graft donor.

V gene TRBV12-3 or TRBV12-4 combines with J gene TRBJ1-5; D might be TRBD1 (6 bases). CDR3 length: 15 residues. The ends were cut back, 3 bases at V and 6 bases at J, with 15 bases in the middle. CDR3 nucleotide sequence: TGTGCCAGCAGTTTCTGGGGGGGCTTGGGTCAGCCCCAGCATTTT. This codes for CASSFWGGLGQPQHF.

The genes are TRBV6-5 and TRBJ2-6; D remains ambiguous. The CDR3 is 15 residues long. The V end lost 4 bases, the J end lost 2 bases, and 9 bases lay between the germline ends. Germline V lookup: CDR1 MNHEY, CDR2 SVGAGI. Written as DNA, the CDR3 is TGTGCCAGCAGTTCAAGGTCTGCTGGGGCCAACGTCCTGACTTTC. Its translation is CASSSRSAGANVLTF.

This clonotype was found a few times. The chain joins TRBV27 to TRBJ2-7; D is ambiguous. V dropped 11 bases and J dropped 0 bases, with 11 bases sitting between them. CDR1 and CDR2 (germline): MNHEY, SMNVEV (reference sequence). This CDR3 region has 12 residues. CDR3 loop: CAGPSYSYEQYF. The CDR3 nucleotides are TGTGCCGGGCCCTCATACTCCTACGAGCAGTACTTC.

The V and J genes are TRBV13 and TRBJ2-1; the D gene is possibly TRBD1 (6 bases). The CDR3 is 15 residues long. Deletions cut 0 bases from V and 5 bases from J, with 11 bases between. Germline V gives CDR1 PRHDT, CDR2 FYEKMQ (reference sequence). The CDR3 here is CASSLGLQGDNEQFF. The CDR3 coding sequence is TGTGCCAGCAGCTTAGGCCTACAGGGAGACAATGAGCAGTTCTTC.

This chain connects TRBV14 to TRBJ1-3, with no clear D. CDR3 length equals 12 residues. Germline values: CDR1 SGHDN, CDR2 FVKESK. Trimming took 1 base from V and 3 from J, leaving 1 base between them. This CDR3 reads CASSQVGNTIYF. CDR3 sequence (DNA): TGTGCCAGCAGCCAAGTTGGAAACACCATATATTTT.